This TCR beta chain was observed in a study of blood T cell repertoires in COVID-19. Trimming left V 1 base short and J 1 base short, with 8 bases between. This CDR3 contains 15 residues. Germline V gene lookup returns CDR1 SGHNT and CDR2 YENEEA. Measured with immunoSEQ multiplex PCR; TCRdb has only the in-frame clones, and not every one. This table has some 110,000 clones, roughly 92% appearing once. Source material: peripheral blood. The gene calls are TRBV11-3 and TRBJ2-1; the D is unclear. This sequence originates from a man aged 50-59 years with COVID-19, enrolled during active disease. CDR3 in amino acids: CASSLGSGSYNEQFF. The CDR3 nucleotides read TGTGCCAGCAGCTTAGGGAGTGGGTCCTACAATGAGCAGTTCTTC.